A selection of T cell receptor beta chains follows, all from one sample in a study of OX40 agonist ivuxolimab in advanced cancers. The repertoire was sequenced with immunoSEQ multiplex PCR; TCRdb's copy has only in-frame clones and lacks some. This sample carries almost 85,000 clones, 94% of them seen once, and the ten largest clones take about 10%. The starting material was CD4+ or CD8+ T cells sorted from blood, obtained in a trial of the OX40 agonist ivuxolimab. The receptors shown here come from an adult with an advanced solid tumor such as melanoma, head and neck, liver or kidney cancer. CDR3s include the opening cysteine and the closing phenylalanine or tryptophan. D genes are given only for firm matches. Size values are once, few and many counts, or a class for expanded clones, and some rows have none.

v_call: TRBV2; d_call: TRBD1; j_call: TRBJ2-1; clone_size: -; cdr3_nt: TGTGCCAGCAGACCCCGGGACAGAGGATACAATGAGCAGTTCTTC; cdr3_aa: CASRPRDRGYNEQFF
v_call: TRBV7-9; d_call: -; j_call: TRBJ2-1; clone_size: -; cdr3_nt: TGTGCCAGCAGCTTAGTCCGTCGGCGCGAGCAGTTCTTC; cdr3_aa: CASSLVRRREQFF
v_call: TRBV19; d_call: -; j_call: TRBJ1-3; clone_size: once; cdr3_nt: TGTGCCAGTAGCTGGGTGACACCCGGAAACACCATATATTTT; cdr3_aa: CASSWVTPGNTIYF
v_call: TRBV4-3; d_call: -; j_call: TRBJ2-7; clone_size: -; cdr3_nt: TGCGCCAGCAGCCAAGGGATAACCTACGAGCAGTACTTC; cdr3_aa: CASSQGITYEQYF
v_call: TRBV5-4; d_call: TRBD2; j_call: TRBJ2-7; clone_size: -; cdr3_nt: TGTGCCAGCAGCCGCGAACTAGCGTACGAGCAGTACTTC; cdr3_aa: CASSRELAYEQYF
v_call: TRBV7-6; d_call: TRBD1; j_call: TRBJ1-2; clone_size: -; cdr3_nt: TGTGCCAGCAGCCCCGGGGCAGGGGGGGTGTATGGCTACACCTTC; cdr3_aa: CASSPGAGGVYGYTF
v_call: TRBV4-3; d_call: -; j_call: TRBJ1-6; clone_size: -; cdr3_nt: TGCGCCAGCAGCCAAATACTCAACAGGGAATGGTTTAATTCACCCCTCCACTTT; cdr3_aa: CASSQILNREWFNSPLHF
v_call: TRBV7-9; d_call: -; j_call: TRBJ1-1; clone_size: -; cdr3_nt: TGTGCCAGCAGCTTAGGTGTAGGGGGCACTGAAGCTTTCTTT; cdr3_aa: CASSLGVGGTEAFF
v_call: TRBV4-3; d_call: TRBD1; j_call: TRBJ2-3; clone_size: -; cdr3_nt: TGCGCCAGCAGCCACGACTGGGGGACAGGGGCAGATACGCAGTATTTT; cdr3_aa: CASSHDWGTGADTQYF
v_call: TRBV4-3; d_call: TRBD1; j_call: TRBJ1-1; clone_size: -; cdr3_nt: TGCGCCAGCAGCCAAGACCCAGGGGGGAACACTGAAGCTTTCTTT; cdr3_aa: CASSQDPGGNTEAFF
v_call: TRBV28; d_call: -; j_call: TRBJ2-1; clone_size: -; cdr3_nt: TGTGCCAGCAGTTTTTTGGAAGGGGAGACCTCCGACCGACCTTCAGGCAATGAGCAGTTCTTC; cdr3_aa: CASSFLEGETSDRPSGNEQFF
v_call: TRBV27; d_call: -; j_call: TRBJ2-7; clone_size: -; cdr3_nt: TGTGCCAGCAGTTTATCGGGAGGAGGGGGGTCCTACGAGCAGTACTTC; cdr3_aa: CASSLSGGGGSYEQYF
v_call: TRBV7-2; d_call: -; j_call: TRBJ2-1; clone_size: -; cdr3_nt: TGTGCCAGCAGCTTAGGGACCTCGGCCGAGCAGTTCTTC; cdr3_aa: CASSLGTSAEQFF
v_call: TRBV28; d_call: -; j_call: TRBJ2-5; clone_size: -; cdr3_nt: TGTGCCAGCAGTTTATTTATTGCGGGAGAGACCCAGTACTTC; cdr3_aa: CASSLFIAGETQYF
v_call: TRBV7-9; d_call: TRBD1; j_call: TRBJ1-1; clone_size: -; cdr3_nt: TGTGCCAGCAGCTTAGCCCGACAGGGGGAGGAAGCTTTCTTT; cdr3_aa: CASSLARQGEEAFF
v_call: TRBV7-9; d_call: -; j_call: TRBJ2-2; clone_size: once; cdr3_nt: TGTGCCAGCAGCGCTAGACAGCCTAACCTTGCGAACACCGGGGAGCTGTTTTTT; cdr3_aa: CASSARQPNLANTGELFF
v_call: TRBV7-6; d_call: -; j_call: TRBJ2-1; clone_size: -; cdr3_nt: TGTGCCAGCAGCTTAGTGGGACTGCTAAATGAGCAGTTCTTC; cdr3_aa: CASSLVGLLNEQFF
v_call: TRBV4-3; d_call: TRBD2; j_call: TRBJ2-3; clone_size: -; cdr3_nt: TGCGCCAGCAGCCAAGGACTAGCGGGAGGCGACCAAGATACGCAGTATTTT; cdr3_aa: CASSQGLAGGDQDTQYF
v_call: TRBV9; d_call: -; j_call: TRBJ1-5; clone_size: -; cdr3_nt: TGTGCCAGCAGCCCCCTAGGGCGGGGTAGCAATCAGCCCCAGCATTTT; cdr3_aa: CASSPLGRGSNQPQHF
v_call: TRBV7-3; d_call: -; j_call: TRBJ2-7; clone_size: -; cdr3_nt: TGTGCCAGCAGCCCTGGTCCCCCGGGAAACACCTACGAGCAGTACTTC; cdr3_aa: CASSPGPPGNTYEQYF
v_call: TRBV6-1; d_call: TRBD2; j_call: TRBJ2-1; clone_size: -; cdr3_nt: TGTGCCAGCAGTGGGACTAGCGGGATCAGCTCCTACAATGAGCAGTTCTTC; cdr3_aa: CASSGTSGISSYNEQFF
v_call: TRBV18; d_call: -; j_call: TRBJ1-1; clone_size: -; cdr3_nt: TGTGCCAGCTCACGCCTTGTAGAAGGGGTGGACACTGAAGCTTTCTTT; cdr3_aa: CASSRLVEGVDTEAFF
v_call: TRBV30; d_call: -; j_call: TRBJ1-3; clone_size: -; cdr3_nt: TGTGCCTGGAAGGTGAGGACAGCGGAGGGAAACACCATATATTTT; cdr3_aa: CAWKVRTAEGNTIYF
v_call: TRBV9; d_call: TRBD1; j_call: TRBJ2-7; clone_size: -; cdr3_nt: TGTGCCAGCAGCGACATGGACAGGAGTTACGAGCAGTACTTC; cdr3_aa: CASSDMDRSYEQYF
v_call: TRBV7-8; d_call: TRBD2; j_call: TRBJ2-5; clone_size: -; cdr3_nt: TGTGCCAGGAAACTCAAGCGGGAGGTAAGTGGTCAAGAGACCCAGTACTTC; cdr3_aa: CARKLKREVSGQETQYF
v_call: TRBV6-1; d_call: TRBD1; j_call: TRBJ1-2; clone_size: once; cdr3_nt: TGTGCCAGCAGTGACGGGGCAGGGGGCGACTATGGCTACACCTTC; cdr3_aa: CASSDGAGGDYGYTF
v_call: TRBV5-5; d_call: -; j_call: TRBJ1-2; clone_size: -; cdr3_nt: TGTGCCAGTCGGCCGCCACAGGACGCTGGCTACACCTTC; cdr3_aa: CASRPPQDAGYTF
v_call: TRBV5-6; d_call: -; j_call: TRBJ1-2; clone_size: -; cdr3_nt: TGTGCCAGCAGCTTGGGGCAGGGTTCTGGCTATGGCTACACCTTC; cdr3_aa: CASSLGQGSGYGYTF
v_call: TRBV11-3; d_call: -; j_call: TRBJ1-1; clone_size: -; cdr3_nt: TGTGCCAGCCGGCAAGGGGCACTATCACAGGACACTGAAGCTTTCTTT; cdr3_aa: CASRQGALSQDTEAFF
v_call: TRBV5-1; d_call: TRBD1; j_call: TRBJ1-4; clone_size: -; cdr3_nt: TGCGCCAGCAGCCCTGACAGGGGGCGCAGTGAAAAACTGTTTTTT; cdr3_aa: CASSPDRGRSEKLFF
v_call: TRBV30; d_call: TRBD2; j_call: TRBJ2-5; clone_size: -; cdr3_nt: TGTGCCTGGGGACGGACTAGCGGGAGACAATTGGAGACCCAGTACTTC; cdr3_aa: CAWGRTSGRQLETQYF
v_call: TRBV5-5; d_call: TRBD1; j_call: TRBJ1-5; clone_size: -; cdr3_nt: TGTGCCAGCAGCTCCGACAGGGGCAACAATCAGCCCCAGCATTTT; cdr3_aa: CASSSDRGNNQPQHF
v_call: TRBV5-1; d_call: -; j_call: TRBJ2-1; clone_size: -; cdr3_nt: TGCGCCAGCAGCTTTACGTACAATGAGCAGTTCTTC; cdr3_aa: CASSFTYNEQFF
v_call: TRBV7-9; d_call: -; j_call: TRBJ1-1; clone_size: -; cdr3_nt: TGTGCTAGCAGCTTAGAGGTGAACACTGAAGCTTTCTTT; cdr3_aa: CASSLEVNTEAFF
v_call: TRBV11-2; d_call: TRBD1; j_call: TRBJ2-7; clone_size: once; cdr3_nt: TGTGCCAGCGAACCAATCGGGACAGTCTCCTACGAGCAGTACTTC; cdr3_aa: CASEPIGTVSYEQYF
v_call: TRBV11-1; d_call: TRBD1; j_call: TRBJ2-7; clone_size: once; cdr3_nt: TGTGCCAGCAGCGCATGGGACAGTTCCTACGAGCAGTACTTC; cdr3_aa: CASSAWDSSYEQYF
v_call: TRBV29-1; d_call: -; j_call: TRBJ2-7; clone_size: once; cdr3_nt: TGCAGCGTTGAAGATTCACCTTCAGGCCGATTAGCGCCCTACGAGCAGTACTTC; cdr3_aa: CSVEDSPSGRLAPYEQYF
v_call: TRBV9; d_call: TRBD2; j_call: TRBJ2-7; clone_size: -; cdr3_nt: TGTGCCAGCAGCGGTCGACTAGCGGGAGGCCGGGCCTACGAGCAGTACTTC; cdr3_aa: CASSGRLAGGRAYEQYF
v_call: TRBV7-8; d_call: -; j_call: TRBJ2-7; clone_size: -; cdr3_nt: TGTGCCAGCAGCCCAGGCGGGACCATGACGTCCTACGAGCAGTACTTC; cdr3_aa: CASSPGGTMTSYEQYF
v_call: TRBV11-3; d_call: TRBD2; j_call: TRBJ2-3; clone_size: -; cdr3_nt: TGTGCCAGCAGCCCAGGGACTAGCGGGAGAAGGATCTCAGATACGCAGTATTTT; cdr3_aa: CASSPGTSGRRISDTQYF
v_call: TRBV9; d_call: -; j_call: TRBJ2-7; clone_size: -; cdr3_nt: TGTGCCAGCAGCGTAGCCAAATATCCCTACGAGCAGTACTTC; cdr3_aa: CASSVAKYPYEQYF
v_call: TRBV28; d_call: -; j_call: TRBJ2-1; clone_size: once; cdr3_nt: TGTGCCAGCAGTCGGTCTACAAGCTCCTACAATGAGCAGTTCTTC; cdr3_aa: CASSRSTSSYNEQFF
v_call: TRBV5-8; d_call: -; j_call: TRBJ2-7; clone_size: -; cdr3_nt: TGTGCCAGCAGCTTGGATCAGGAAACCTACGAGCAGTACTTC; cdr3_aa: CASSLDQETYEQYF
v_call: TRBV4-1; d_call: -; j_call: TRBJ2-2; clone_size: -; cdr3_nt: TGCGCCAGCAGCCAAGATCGCTATACTCGGCGGGGAGCTGTTTTT; cdr3_aa: CASSQDRYTRRGAVF
v_call: TRBV7-3; d_call: TRBD1; j_call: TRBJ2-7; clone_size: -; cdr3_nt: TGTGCCAGCAGCTCGCTTCCCGGGACAGGGGACGGGGGTTACGAGCAGTACTTC; cdr3_aa: CASSSLPGTGDGGYEQYF
v_call: TRBV27; d_call: TRBD2; j_call: TRBJ2-1; clone_size: -; cdr3_nt: TGTGCCAGCAGTTTAAGCCCGACTAGCGGGGGAAATGAGCAGTTCTTC; cdr3_aa: CASSLSPTSGGNEQFF
v_call: TRBV7-9; d_call: TRBD1; j_call: TRBJ2-7; clone_size: -; cdr3_nt: TGTGCCAGCACGACAGGGGAGCACGAGCAGTACTTC; cdr3_aa: CASTTGEHEQYF
v_call: TRBV29-1; d_call: TRBD1; j_call: TRBJ1-1; clone_size: -; cdr3_nt: TGCAGCTTCGACGAAAGCCGGGACAGGGGGACTGAAGCTTTCTTT; cdr3_aa: CSFDESRDRGTEAFF
v_call: TRBV9; d_call: -; j_call: TRBJ2-1; clone_size: once; cdr3_nt: TGTGCCAGCAGCGTAGTGACAGAACCGAGCGGTGAGCAGTTCTTC; cdr3_aa: CASSVVTEPSGEQFF
v_call: TRBV6-6; d_call: -; j_call: TRBJ1-1; clone_size: -; cdr3_nt: TGTGCCATAAGCGACGCGGTCTCGAACACTGAAGCTTTCTTT; cdr3_aa: CAISDAVSNTEAFF
v_call: TRBV29-1; d_call: -; j_call: TRBJ1-1; clone_size: once; cdr3_nt: TGCAGCGTTGAAACTGTCTCCCCTGAAGCTTTCTTT; cdr3_aa: CSVETVSPEAFF
v_call: TRBV14; d_call: TRBD2; j_call: TRBJ2-1; clone_size: -; cdr3_nt: TGTGCCAGCAGCCTCCTAGCGGGAGCATCCTACAATGAGCAGTTCTTC; cdr3_aa: CASSLLAGASYNEQFF
v_call: TRBV5-6; d_call: -; j_call: TRBJ2-2; clone_size: -; cdr3_nt: TGTGCCAGCAGCTTGGCGAGGCGGGTATACACCGGGGAGCTGTTTTTT; cdr3_aa: CASSLARRVYTGELFF